This T cell receptor (beta chain) was profiled in a study of technical replicates of blood from a few donors. This CDR3 region has 12 residues. Trimming removed 3 bases from V and 8 bases from J, with 13 bases in between. Per germline, CDR1 GTSNPN and CDR2 SVGIG (reference sequence). Data came from immunoSEQ multiplex PCR; TCRdb stores just in-frame clones and leaves some out. The data hold over 50,000 clones, with around 93% observed a single time. Specimen: PBMCs. The gene calls are TRBV30 and TRBJ1-2; possibly TRBD1 for D (5 bases). This receptor was identified in a human donor in good health. Some clones in this sample may be carry-over from other donors' samples. CDR3 nucleotide sequence: TGTGCCTGGAGGCAGGGCACAGAAGGCTACACCTTC. Its protein product is CAWRQGTEGYTF. The full variable domain, rest sourced from reference TRBV30 and TRBJ1-2, is SQTIHQWPATLVQPVGSPLSLECTVEGTSNPNLYWYRQAAGRGLQLLFYSVGIGQISSEVPQNLSASRPQDRQFILSSKKLLLSDSGFYLCAWRQGTEGYTFGSGTRLTVV.